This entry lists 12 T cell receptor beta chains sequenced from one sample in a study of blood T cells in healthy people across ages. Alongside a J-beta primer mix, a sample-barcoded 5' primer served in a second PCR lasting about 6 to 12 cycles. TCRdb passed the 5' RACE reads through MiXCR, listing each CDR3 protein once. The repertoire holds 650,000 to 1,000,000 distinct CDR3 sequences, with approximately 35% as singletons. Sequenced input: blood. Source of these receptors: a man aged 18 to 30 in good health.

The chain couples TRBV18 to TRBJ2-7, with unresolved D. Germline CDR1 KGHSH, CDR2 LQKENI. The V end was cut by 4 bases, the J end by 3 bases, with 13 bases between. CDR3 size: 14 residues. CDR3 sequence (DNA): TGTGCCAGCTCACGCCCCCCACAGCTCTACGAGCAGTACTTC. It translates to CASSRPPQLYEQYF. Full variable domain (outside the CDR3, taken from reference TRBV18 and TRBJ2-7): NAGVMQNPRHLVRRRGQEARLRCSPMKGHSHVYWYRQLPEEGLKFMVYLQKENIIDESGMPKERFSAEFPKEGPSILRIQQVVRGDSAAYFCASSRPPQLYEQYFGPGTRLTVT.

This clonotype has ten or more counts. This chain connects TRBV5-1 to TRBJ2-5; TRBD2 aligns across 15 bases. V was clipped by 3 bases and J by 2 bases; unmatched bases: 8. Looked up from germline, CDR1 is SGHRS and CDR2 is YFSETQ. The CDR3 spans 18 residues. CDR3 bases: TGCGCCAGCAGCTCGGACGGACTAGCGGGGGGGGGACAAGAGACCCAGTACTTC. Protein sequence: CASSSDGLAGGGQETQYF.

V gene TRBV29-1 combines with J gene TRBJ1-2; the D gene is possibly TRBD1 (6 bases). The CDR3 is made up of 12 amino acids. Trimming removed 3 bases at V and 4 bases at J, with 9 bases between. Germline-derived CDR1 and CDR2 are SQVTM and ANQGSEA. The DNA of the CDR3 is TGCAGCGTTGATCAGGGGACCTATGGCTACACCTTC. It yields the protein CSVDQGTYGYTF.

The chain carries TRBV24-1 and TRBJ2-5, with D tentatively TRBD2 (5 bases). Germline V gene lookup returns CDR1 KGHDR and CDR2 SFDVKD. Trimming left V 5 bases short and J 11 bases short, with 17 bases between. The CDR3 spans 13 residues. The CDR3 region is CATSVTGNNEQYF. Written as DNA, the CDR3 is TGTGCCACCAGTGTCACCGGGAACAATGAGCAGTACTTC.

Here the CDR3 reads CASSSGGTPNQPQHF. CDR3 nucleotides: TGCGCCAGCAGCTCGGGCGGGACCCCCAATCAGCCCCAGCATTTT. The chain carries TRBV5-1 and TRBJ1-5, with a tentative D call TRBD1 (5 bases). The germline V gene encodes CDR1 SGHRS and CDR2 YFSETQ. The V end lost 3 bases, the J end lost 3 bases, and 13 bases lay between the germline ends. The CDR3 consists of 15 residues.

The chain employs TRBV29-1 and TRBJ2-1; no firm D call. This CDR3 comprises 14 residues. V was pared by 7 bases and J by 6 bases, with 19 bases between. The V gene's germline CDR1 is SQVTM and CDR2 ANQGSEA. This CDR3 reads CSAPTRKTPNEQFF. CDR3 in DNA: TGCAGCGCTCCAACCCGCAAGACCCCCAATGAGCAGTTCTTC.

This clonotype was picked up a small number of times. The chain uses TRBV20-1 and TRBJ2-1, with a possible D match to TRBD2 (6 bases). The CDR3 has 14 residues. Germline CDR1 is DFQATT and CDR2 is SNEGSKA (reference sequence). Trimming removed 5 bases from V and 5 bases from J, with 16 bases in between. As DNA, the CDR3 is TGCAGTGCTCCCGGAGTAGCGGCAAACAATGAGCAGTTCTTC. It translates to CSAPGVAANNEQFF.

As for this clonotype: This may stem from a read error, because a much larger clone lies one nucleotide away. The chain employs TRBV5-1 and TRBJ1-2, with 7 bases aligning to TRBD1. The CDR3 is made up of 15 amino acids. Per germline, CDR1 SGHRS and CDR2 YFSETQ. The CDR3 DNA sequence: TGCGCCGGCAGCGTGGCCGGGACAGCTAACTATGGCTACACCTTC. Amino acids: CAGSVAGTANYGYTF.

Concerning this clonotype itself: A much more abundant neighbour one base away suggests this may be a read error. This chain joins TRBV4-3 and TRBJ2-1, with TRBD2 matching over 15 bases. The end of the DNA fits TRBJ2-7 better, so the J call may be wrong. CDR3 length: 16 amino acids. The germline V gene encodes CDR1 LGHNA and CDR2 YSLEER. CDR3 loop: CASSQDWTSGGAEQYF. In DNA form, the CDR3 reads TGCGCCAGCAGCCAAGATTGGACTAGCGGGGGGGCCGAGCAGTACTTC.

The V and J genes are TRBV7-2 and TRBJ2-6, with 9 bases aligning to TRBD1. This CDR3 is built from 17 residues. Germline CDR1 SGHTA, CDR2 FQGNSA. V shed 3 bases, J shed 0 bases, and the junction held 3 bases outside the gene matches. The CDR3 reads CASSFGTGISGANVLTF. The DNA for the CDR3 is TGTGCCAGCAGCTTCGGGACAGGGATCTCTGGGGCCAACGTCCTGACTTTC.

The CDR3 nucleotides are TGCAGTGCTAGGAGAGGCGGTTCGGATGAGCAGTACTTC. Its protein product is CSARRGGSDEQYF. The rearrangement joins TRBV20-1 to TRBJ2-4, with unresolved D. Germline CDR1 and CDR2: DFQATT and SNEGSKA (reference sequence). The length of the CDR3 is 13 residues. V shed 3 bases and J shed 13 bases, with 19 bases lying between them.

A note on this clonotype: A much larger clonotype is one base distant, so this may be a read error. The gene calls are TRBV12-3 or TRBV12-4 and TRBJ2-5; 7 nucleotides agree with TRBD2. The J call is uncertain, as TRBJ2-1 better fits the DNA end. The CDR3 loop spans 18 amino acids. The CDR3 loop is CASSGFSSGLPSQETQFF. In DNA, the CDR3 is TGTGCCAGCAGCGGGTTTTCTAGCGGCTTGCCTTCCCAAGAGACCCAGTTCTTC.